This T cell receptor (beta chain) originates from a study of blood T cells in healthy people across ages. Worth noting for this clonotype: No antigen is known for it.

This CDR3 region has 16 residues. Trimming left V 1 base short and J 2 bases short, with 15 bases between. The germline V gene encodes CDR1 SGHVS and CDR2 FNYEAQ. The second PCR ran roughly 6 to 11 cycles with a sample-barcoded 5' primer and J-beta primers. TCRdb itself ran the 5' RACE reads through MiXCR, one entry per CDR3 protein. The sample consists of fewer than 2,000,000 distinct CDR3 sequences, roughly 30% of them appearing once. Overall study results and limits: Diversity was estimated from one million T cells, and these estimates were considered underestimates.

Researchers collected approximately 9.5 milliliters of peripheral blood from every single donor. The study isolated at least 6.5 million PBMCs from each sample. V usage is TRBV7-6 and J usage is TRBJ2-7, with a tentative D call TRBD1 (5 bases). The sequencing sample was made of blood. This receptor was taken from a woman in her 30s in good health. The CDR3: CASSLELAGQTYEQYF. The CDR3 coding sequence is TGTGCCAGCAGCTTAGAACTGGCAGGGCAAACCTACGAGCAGTACTTC. Full variable domain (rest looked up from reference TRBV7-6 and TRBJ2-7): GAGVSQSPRYKVTKRGQDVALRCDPISGHVSLYWYRQALGQGPEFLTYFNYEAQQDKSGLPNDRFSAERPEGSISTLTIQRTEQRDSAMYRCASSLELAGQTYEQYFGPGTRLTVT.